Shown below are 26 T cell receptor beta chains from a single sample sequenced in a study of blood T cell repertoires in COVID-19. TCRdb keeps only in-frame clones here, not all; method: immunoSEQ multiplex PCR. This table holds approximately 210,000 clones, 86% found once. Sequenced sample: peripheral blood. Receptors originate from a man under 40 who had recovered from COVID-19.

The rearrangement uses TRBV6-7 and TRBJ2-1, with 11 bases identical to TRBD2. TRBV6-7 is placed among ORFs of uncertain function. V gave up 10 bases and J gave up 1 base; unmatched junction bases: 9. This CDR3 spans 16 amino acids. In nucleotides, the CDR3 is TGTGCCAACATAACCGGGACTAGCGGTTCCTACAATGAGCAGTTCTTC. It is translated as CANITGTSGSYNEQFF.

The chain employs TRBV12-3 or TRBV12-4 and TRBJ2-3; D perhaps matches TRBD2 (5 bases). This CDR3 is built from 12 residues. V was shortened by 5 bases and J by 9 bases, with 12 bases between the two germline ends. In nucleotides, the CDR3 is TGTGCCAGCAGTCCCCCGGAGGAGACGCAGTATTTT. Its translation: CASSPPEETQYF.

The rearrangement joins TRBV5-6 to TRBJ2-7; a weak D match, TRBD1 (6 bases). V was clipped by 4 bases and J by 3 bases, with 14 bases between them. This CDR3 has 14 amino acids. Per germline, CDR1 SGHDT and CDR2 YYEEEE. The DNA of the CDR3 is TGTGCCAGCAGCCCCTGGGGGCCTGACTACGAGCAGTACTTC. Its protein product is CASSPWGPDYEQYF.

V gene TRBV6-5 combines with J gene TRBJ1-1, with unresolved D. The germline V gene encodes CDR1 MNHEY and CDR2 SVGAGI. V lost 4 bases and J 8 bases, leaving 11 bases between the germline ends. The CDR3 runs 12 residues. The CDR3 loop is CASSSPVLEAFF. DNA for the CDR3: TGTGCCAGCAGTTCTCCCGTTTTAGAAGCTTTCTTT.

This chain connects TRBV5-1 to TRBJ2-5; the match to TRBD2 covers 14 bases. This CDR3 region has 18 residues. The ends lost 7 bases at V and 4 bases at J; junction bases unmatched: 15. CDR1 and CDR2 from the germline V gene are SGHRS and YFSETQ. For the CDR3, the DNA is TGCGCCAGCTCTTTCCTCGGACTAGCGGGGGGAATAGGAGAGACCCAGTACTTC. Translating gives CASSFLGLAGGIGETQYF.

The chain has TRBV19 and TRBJ2-5, with 8 bases fitting TRBD1. The CDR3 length is 15 residues. V gave up 4 bases and J gave up 5 bases; unmatched junction bases: 9. Germline CDR1 LNHDA, CDR2 SQIVND (reference sequence). The CDR3 loop reads CASSRGQVRLETQYF. CDR3 sequence (DNA): TGTGCCAGTAGTAGGGGACAGGTCCGACTGGAGACCCAGTACTTC.

This clone has a count of ten or more. J is TRBJ1-5 and V is TRBV4-1; tentative D call: TRBD1 (5 bases). The CDR3 covers 15 residues. The V and J ends lost 4 bases and 0 bases respectively, with 10 bases between them. The germline V gene encodes CDR1 MGHRA and CDR2 YSYEKL. As DNA, the CDR3 is TGCGCCAGCAGCCCAGGGATGCTTAGCAATCAGCCCCAGCATTTT. Its translation is CASSPGMLSNQPQHF.

This clone occurred a few times. The chain has TRBV6-1 and TRBJ1-3, with 8 bases lining up with TRBD1. The germline V gene has CDR1 MNHNS and CDR2 SASEGT. The CDR3 spans 18 residues. J lost 3 bases, V lost 4 bases, and 14 bases had no gene match. The CDR3 nucleotides read TGTGCCAGCAGTGTTGATTGGACAGGGCAGAATCTTGGAAACACCATATATTTT. It yields the protein CASSVDWTGQNLGNTIYF.

This chain uses TRBV6-5 with TRBJ2-7; 8 bases agree with TRBD1. The germline gives CDR1 MNHEY, CDR2 SVGAGI. The CDR3 is 15 residues long. With V trimmed by 8 bases and J by 1 base, 10 bases remained unmatched. The CDR3 protein is CASSLFGQGSYEQYF. CDR3 sequence (DNA): TGTGCCAGCTCCCTATTCGGACAGGGTTCCTACGAGCAGTACTTC.

This clone was picked up one time. The chain joins TRBV14 to TRBJ2-7; D may be TRBD1 (7 bases). V gave up 4 bases and J gave up 5 bases, with 21 bases separating them. The germline V gene encodes CDR1 SGHDN and CDR2 FVKESK. The CDR3 totals 16 residues. The CDR3 region is CASSPRIQGTGNEQYF. DNA for the CDR3: TGTGCCAGCAGCCCACGAATACAGGGGACTGGCAACGAGCAGTACTTC.

The J gene is TRBJ1-5, the V gene TRBV6-5; 7 nucleotides align to TRBD1. The CDR3 covers 14 residues. The V gene end was trimmed by 10 bases and the J gene end by 5 bases; junction bases not matched to a gene: 11. CDR1 is MNHEY, CDR2 SVGAGI, per germline. The CDR3 sequence: CATRSGQYYQPQHF. As DNA, the CDR3 is TGTGCCACCCGTTCGGGACAGTACTATCAGCCCCAGCATTTT.

CDR3 nucleotide sequence: TGTGCCAGCAGTTTTACCGGGGAAGGGACCTACGAGCAGTACTTC. Its translation: CASSFTGEGTYEQYF. This chain connects TRBV27 to TRBJ2-7; D is perhaps TRBD2 (5 bases). The CDR3 has 15 residues. V gave up 3 bases and J gave up 2 bases, with 14 bases separating them. Germline assignment: CDR1 MNHEY and CDR2 SMNVEV (reference sequence).

The CDR3 region is CASSPTGQDYNEQFF. The CDR3 DNA reads as TGCGCCAGCAGCCCCACCGGACAGGACTACAATGAGCAGTTCTTC. The chain recombines TRBV5-1 with TRBJ2-1, with 7 bases matching TRBD1. Germline V gene lookup returns CDR1 SGHRS and CDR2 YFSETQ. This CDR3 region has 15 residues. Losses at the gene ends were 4 bases for V and 3 bases for J; bases not matched to a gene: 7.

The chain recombines TRBV5-1 with TRBJ2-2; 12 bases match TRBD2. This CDR3 has 16 residues. Germline-derived CDR1 and CDR2 are SGHRS and YFSETQ. V lost 1 base, J lost 6 bases, and 4 bases stayed unmatched. CDR3 coding DNA: TGCGCCAGCAGCTTGCGGCTAGCGGGGGGGCCCGGGGAGCTGTTTTTT. Translation gives CASSLRLAGGPGELFF.

This clone was seen just once. V and J are TRBV7-2 and TRBJ2-5; 7 bases match TRBD1. The CDR3 loop spans 13 amino acids. The V gene end was trimmed by 8 bases and the J gene end by 2 bases; junction bases not matched to a gene: 5. Germline V gene sequence: CDR1 SGHTA, CDR2 FQGNSA. The CDR3 loop is CASRRDRQETQYF. In DNA form, the CDR3 reads TGTGCCAGCCGCCGGGACAGACAAGAGACCCAGTACTTC.

This rearrangement joins TRBV10-3 to TRBJ2-5; tentative D call: TRBD1 (5 bases). The germline V gene has CDR1 ENHRY and CDR2 SYGVKD. Deletions cut 8 bases from V and 0 bases from J, with 19 bases between. This CDR3 comprises 16 residues. The CDR3 coding sequence is TGTGCCATCCGTGTATCGGCAGGGCCGTACCAAGAGACCCAGTACTTC. Translated: CAIRVSAGPYQETQYF.

V and J are TRBV19 and TRBJ1-2, with 12 bases matching TRBD1. The CDR3 has 17 amino acids. The V gene end was trimmed by 7 bases and the J gene end by 2 bases; junction bases not matched to a gene: 11. Germline CDR1 is LNHDA and CDR2 is SQIVND (reference sequence). CDR3 nucleotide sequence: TGTGCCAGTACCAAGGGGACAGGGGGCGCAGGGAACTATGGCTACACCTTC. Protein: CASTKGTGGAGNYGYTF.

The J gene is TRBJ1-2, the V gene TRBV6-6; maybe TRBD1 (6 bases). Germline V gives CDR1 MNHNY, CDR2 SVGAGI (reference sequence). V shed 1 base and J shed 14 bases, with 23 bases lying between them. The CDR3 covers 15 residues. DNA of the CDR3: TGTGCCAGCAGTTACTACCTCGGGGGGCCTCCTTCGTGGACCTTC. This sequence encodes CASSYYLGGPPSWTF.

This sequence joins TRBV9 and TRBJ2-3, with TRBD2 identical over 10 bases. Germline CDR1 SGDLS, CDR2 YYNGEE. CDR3 size: 21 residues. V lost 0 bases to trimming and J lost 8 bases; unmatched junction nucleotides: 24. The CDR3 protein is CASSVVSLAGGPRVGYVTQYF. CDR3 nucleotides: TGTGCCAGCAGCGTAGTGTCTTTAGCGGGGGGCCCTCGGGTGGGTTACGTTACGCAGTATTTT.

The chain employs TRBV29-1 and TRBJ1-2, with a possible D match to TRBD1 (5 bases). The CDR3 totals 15 residues. V lost 0 bases and J 5 bases, leaving 16 bases between the germline ends. From germline, CDR1 is SQVTM and CDR2 ANQGSEA. The chain's CDR3 is CSVEEPFRQLYGYTF. The CDR3 nucleotides are TGCAGCGTTGAAGAGCCGTTTCGACAGTTGTATGGCTACACCTTC. The whole variable domain, remainder taken from reference TRBV29-1 and TRBJ1-2, is SAVISQKPSRDICQRGTSLTIQCQVDSQVTMMFWYRQQPGQSLTLIATANQGSEATYESGFVIDKFPISRPNLTFSTLTVSNMSPEDSSIYLCSVEEPFRQLYGYTFGSGTRLTVV.

The CDR3 protein is CASKDIPYSYEQYF. The CDR3 DNA sequence: TGTGCCAGTAAAGACATTCCCTACTCCTACGAGCAGTACTTC. The chain recombines TRBV19 with TRBJ2-7; no clear D gene. There are 14 residues in the CDR3. V was shortened by 7 bases and J by 0 bases, with 13 bases between the two germline ends. The V gene's germline CDR1 is LNHDA and CDR2 SQIVND (reference sequence).

This chain joins TRBV14 and TRBJ2-3; TRBD1 might be the D (5 bases). The CDR3 contains 15 residues. Germline CDR1 and CDR2: SGHDN and FVKESK. Trimming stripped 1 base from V and 5 bases from J, with 13 bases between. The CDR3 here is CASSQGGRGGDTQYF. CDR3 DNA sequence: TGTGCCAGCAGCCAAGGGGGAAGGGGCGGAGATACGCAGTATTTT. The variable domain in full, with the rest retrieved from reference TRBV14 and TRBJ2-3, is EAGVTQFPSHSVIEKGQTVTLRCDPISGHDNLYWYRRVMGKEIKFLLHFVKESKQDESGMPNNRFLAERTGGTYSTLKVQPAELEDSGVYFCASSQGGRGGDTQYFGPGTRLTVL.

This chain joins TRBV3-1 (or the pseudogene TRBV3-2) and TRBJ2-7; TRBD2 matches 7 bases. This CDR3 spans 15 amino acids. Unmatched junction bases numbered 4, after V lost 0 bases and J lost 2 bases. Germline CDR1 LGHDT, CDR2 YNNKEL (reference sequence). The CDR3 spells CASSQEAAGAYEQYF. CDR3 nucleotide sequence: TGTGCCAGCAGCCAAGAAGCGGCGGGGGCCTACGAGCAGTACTTC.

The chain employs TRBV12-3 or TRBV12-4 and TRBJ2-7, with D hard to call. Trimming took 6 bases from V and 2 from J, leaving 5 bases between them. The CDR3 runs to 11 residues. CDR3 bases: TGTGCCAGCAGCAGGACCTACGAGCAGTACTTC. This codes for CASSRTYEQYF.

J is TRBJ1-1 and V is TRBV5-1, with D tentatively TRBD1 (5 bases). The CDR3 is 14 residues long. Germline CDR1 is SGHRS and CDR2 is YFSETQ. Trimming took off 0 bases at V and 5 bases at J, with 11 bases between the two ends. This CDR3 reads CASSLAGAWTEAFF. CDR3 DNA: TGCGCCAGCAGCTTGGCTGGGGCATGGACTGAAGCTTTCTTT.

V and J are TRBV5-1 and TRBJ2-5; 8 nucleotides agree with TRBD1. The CDR3 totals 15 residues. Germline V gives CDR1 SGHRS, CDR2 YFSETQ. After removal of 3 bases from V and 1 base from J, the junction contained 5 bases not matched to a gene. CDR3 nucleotides: TGCGCCAGCAGCTCCGACAGGGGCCTCCAAGAGACCCAGTACTTC. It specifies CASSSDRGLQETQYF.